These 20 T cell receptor beta chains came from one sample sequenced in a study of technical replicates of blood from several donors. This table comes from immunoSEQ multiplex PCR, and its TCRdb copy is limited to in-frame clones, with some not included. Among about 80,000 clones listed, about 97% were seen once. Sequenced: T cells isolated from PBMCs. Source of these receptors: a human donor in good health.

This chain uses TRBV7-9 with TRBJ2-1; 9 bases are shared with TRBD1. V lost 3 bases and J lost 7; bases outside the gene matches: 7. The CDR3 extends over 15 amino acids. Germline CDR1 and CDR2: SEHNR and FQNEAQ (reference sequence). The DNA of the CDR3 is TGTGCCAGCAGCTTCATCGACAGGGGGATAAATGAGCAGTTCTTC. Its protein is CASSFIDRGINEQFF.

This clone was found once. The chain couples TRBV9 to TRBJ1-2; the match to TRBD1 covers 12 bases. CDR1 SGDLS and CDR2 YYNGEE come from the germline V gene. This CDR3 comprises 15 residues. The junction had 4 bases not matched to a gene; V was cut back by 4 bases and J by 3 bases. The CDR3 nucleotides are TGTGCCAGCAGCCTCGGGACAGGGGGCGACTATGGCTACACCTTC. This codes for CASSLGTGGDYGYTF.

The rearrangement links TRBV6-5 to TRBJ1-1; unclear D gene. This CDR3 comprises 16 residues. Looked up from germline, CDR1 is MNHEY and CDR2 is SVGAGI. With 0 bases removed from V and 3 bases from J, the gap between germline ends came to 14 bases. Here the CDR3 reads CASSYSGSRIDTEAFF. The CDR3 bases are TGTGCCAGCAGTTACTCGGGGAGCAGAATCGACACTGAAGCTTTCTTT.

The chain is built from TRBV11-3 and TRBJ1-6; D possibly corresponds to TRBD1 (6 bases). The V gene's germline CDR1 is SGHNT and CDR2 YENEEA. CDR3 length: 15 residues. Trimming left V 5 bases short and J 9 bases short, with 17 bases between. CDR3 residues: CASSDSTGYFSPLHF. The CDR3 DNA is TGTGCCAGCAGCGATTCTACAGGGTATTTTTCACCCCTCCACTTT.

The J gene is TRBJ2-1, the V gene TRBV11-3; D gene ambiguous. Per germline, CDR1 SGHNT and CDR2 YENEEA. Trimming took 0 bases from V and 0 from J, leaving 9 bases between them. This CDR3 region has 16 residues. In DNA, the CDR3 is TGTGCCAGCAGCTTAGAACTCCGGAGCTCCTACAATGAGCAGTTCTTC. It codes for CASSLELRSSYNEQFF.

This chain joins TRBV6-1 and TRBJ2-5, with D possibly TRBD1 on 6 matching bases. V was cut by 3 bases and J by 5 bases, with 13 bases left in between. The CDR3 loop spans 14 amino acids. Germline loops: CDR1 MNHNS, CDR2 SASEGT. As DNA, the CDR3 is TGTGCCAGCAGTGATGGGGGCGGTAGGGAGACCCAGTACTTC. Amino acid sequence: CASSDGGGRETQYF.

The J gene is TRBJ1-3, the V gene TRBV28; 8 bases match TRBD1. Germline assignment: CDR1 MDHEN and CDR2 SYDVKM. J lost 2 bases, V lost 2 bases, and 8 bases had no gene match. CDR3 length: 17 amino acids. The CDR3 is CASSLPAGGSAGNTIYF. In DNA, the CDR3 is TGTGCCAGCAGTTTACCCGCAGGGGGCAGTGCTGGAAACACCATATATTTT.

The chain combines TRBV4-1 with TRBJ2-7; 9 bases are a match to TRBD1. Germline V CDR1 and CDR2: MGHRA, YSYEKL. CDR3 length: 15 residues. Trimming cost V 0 bases and J 4 bases; bases outside gene matches: 4. CDR3 residues: CASSQEGTGQYEQYF. The CDR3 coding sequence is TGCGCCAGCAGCCAAGAAGGGACAGGGCAGTACGAGCAGTACTTC.

CDR3 bases: TGTGCCAGCAGCGGCAGGGGCTACACCTTC. Protein sequence: CASSGRGYTF. The chain uses TRBV9 and TRBJ1-2; the D is unclear. The CDR3 totals 10 residues. From germline, CDR1 is SGDLS and CDR2 YYNGEE. V dropped 3 bases and J dropped 8 bases, with 5 bases sitting between them.

The chain links TRBV4-1 to TRBJ1-5; D is ambiguous. The CDR3 runs to 19 residues. Germline assignment: CDR1 MGHRA and CDR2 YSYEKL. The V end lost 3 bases, the J end lost 1 base, and 22 bases lay between the germline ends. DNA for the CDR3: TGCGCCAGCAGCCAGAGCCTAGGCAGCTCGGGTCGGAGCAATCAGCCCCAGCATTTT. This codes for CASSQSLGSSGRSNQPQHF.

This chain joins TRBV28 and TRBJ1-1, with D possibly TRBD1 on 5 matching bases. Germline lookup yields CDR1 MDHEN and CDR2 SYDVKM. Trimming left V 5 bases short and J 7 bases short, with 14 bases between. This CDR3 region has 13 residues. The CDR3 sequence: CASSPTTTVEAFF. CDR3 sequence (DNA): TGTGCCAGCAGTCCTACAACGACAGTTGAAGCTTTCTTT. The variable domain in full, completed from reference TRBV28 and TRBJ1-1, reads DVKVTQSSRYLVKRTGEKVFLECVQDMDHENMFWYRQDPGLGLRLIYFSYDVKMKEKGDIPEGYSVSREKKERFSLILESASTNQTSMYLCASSPTTTVEAFFGQGTRLTVV.

The V and J genes are TRBV2 and TRBJ1-1, with 8 bases that match TRBD1. The V segment lost 6 bases and the J segment 4 bases; nucleotides outside the gene matches: 7. The CDR3 loop spans 14 amino acids. The germline V gene encodes CDR1 SNHLY and CDR2 FYNNEI. The CDR3 DNA reads TGTGCCAGCAGGGTGGACAGGGCCGGCACTGAAGCTTTCTTT. Protein: CASRVDRAGTEAFF.

V usage is TRBV15 and J usage is TRBJ2-7; D remains ambiguous. V lost 3 bases and J lost 3, with 12 bases in between. The CDR3 has 14 amino acids. Per germline, CDR1 LNHNV and CDR2 YYDKDF (reference sequence). The CDR3 spells CATSSELGHYEQYF. The CDR3 region has the DNA TGTGCCACCAGCAGCGAGCTGGGCCACTACGAGCAGTACTTC.

CDR3 nucleotides: TGTGCCAGTTCGACAAGGGGGAAAGATACGCAGTATTTT. This sequence encodes CASSTRGKDTQYF. This rearrangement joins TRBV6-5 to TRBJ2-3; possibly TRBD1 for D (6 bases). CDR1 is MNHEY, CDR2 SVGAGI, per germline. The length of the CDR3 is 13 residues. V was trimmed by 9 bases and J by 5 bases, leaving 15 bases between them.

The rearrangement links TRBV7-8 to TRBJ1-1; weak D call: TRBD1 (5 bases). Germline loops: CDR1 SGHVS, CDR2 FQNEAQ. V lost 5 bases and J 0 bases, leaving 10 bases between the germline ends. This CDR3 has 14 residues. The CDR3: CASSESQVNTEAFF. The CDR3 bases are TGTGCCAGCAGCGAATCACAGGTGAACACTGAAGCTTTCTTT.

The chain couples TRBV5-6 to TRBJ2-5, with TRBD2 matching 7 bases. The CDR3 loop spans 14 amino acids. The germline V gene encodes CDR1 SGHDT and CDR2 YYEEEE. J lost 2 bases, V lost 2 bases, and 3 bases had no gene match. CDR3 nucleotide sequence: TGTGCCAGCAGCTTCTGGACTAGTCAAGAGACCCAGTACTTC. The encoded protein is CASSFWTSQETQYF.

The V call is TRBV9, the J call TRBJ2-5; 10 positions match TRBD2. V dropped 4 bases and J dropped 2; count of bases not matched to a gene: 2. The CDR3 is 14 amino acids. The V gene's germline CDR1 is SGDLS and CDR2 YYNGEE. The CDR3, as DNA: TGTGCCAGCAGCTCTAGCGGGGGACAAGAGACCCAGTACTTC. It translates to CASSSSGGQETQYF. Combining the CDR3 with reference TRBV9 and TRBJ2-5 gives the whole variable domain DSGVTQTPKHLITATGQRVTLRCSPRSGDLSVYWYQQSLDQGLQFLIQYYNGEERAKGNILERFSAQQFPDLHSELNLSSLELGDSALYFCASSSSGGQETQYFGPGTRLLVL.

The chain employs TRBV14 and TRBJ2-2, with D tentatively TRBD2 (5 bases). V was pared by 2 bases and J by 3 bases, with 10 bases between. The germline V gene encodes CDR1 SGHDN and CDR2 FVKESK. The CDR3 consists of 15 residues. For the CDR3, the DNA is TGTGCCAGCAGCCAAAAAATCGGGGACACCGGGGAGCTGTTTTTT. As protein: CASSQKIGDTGELFF.

The rearrangement uses TRBV6-1 and TRBJ2-1; 7 bases line up with TRBD2. The length of the CDR3 is 15 residues. Germline lookup yields CDR1 MNHNS and CDR2 SASEGT. J was trimmed by 9 bases and V by 5 bases; bases with no gene match: 13. The CDR3 DNA follows: TGTGCCAGCAGTCGAGCTAGCGGAGATCCCCGTGAGCAGTTCTTC. Translation: CASSRASGDPREQFF.

The chain joins TRBV2 to TRBJ2-7; a weak D match, TRBD2 (5 bases). Trimming stripped 3 bases from V and 6 bases from J, with 12 bases between. The germline CDR1 and CDR2 sequences are SNHLY and FYNNEI. The CDR3 length is 13 residues. For the CDR3, the DNA is TGTGCCAGCAGTGAGAAAGGACTTTCCGAGCAGTACTTC. Its translation is CASSEKGLSEQYF.